This T cell receptor (beta chain) is from a study of blood T cell repertoires in COVID-19. Looking at the study overall: The United States, Italy and Spain provided the acute and convalescent COVID-19 samples.

Method: immunoSEQ multiplex PCR; TCRdb's copy keeps in-frame clones and lacks some. The table has around 240,000 clones, 86% seen once. The CDR3 sequence is 14 residues long. Trimming shortened V by 7 bases and J by 6 bases, and 16 bases separated the two germline ends. Germline V gene data show CDR1 as MNHNY and CDR2 as SVGAGI (reference sequence). The chain joins TRBV6-6 to TRBJ1-5; D unresolved. The TCR comes from a woman aged 25 to 39 who had recovered from COVID-19. The material sequenced was peripheral blood. The CDR3 nucleotides read TGTGCCAGCACCGAAGCGGCAGCGGGTCAGCCCCAGCATTTT. Translated, it gives CASTEAAAGQPQHF.